This T cell receptor beta chain was sequenced for a study of T cell changes during pregnancy in multiple sclerosis. Clones were sequenced by immunoSEQ multiplex PCR, and TCRdb holds only the in-frame ones, with some missing. The sample includes some 68,000 clones, roughly nine tenths seen only once; the top ten take 1.4%. The CDR3 is made up of 17 amino acids. CDR1 and CDR2 from the germline V gene are LGHNA and YNFKEQ. The ends lost 4 bases at V and 3 bases at J; junction bases unmatched: 7. This clone was seen a handful of times. The rearrangement uses TRBV4-2 and TRBJ2-7, with 15 bases lining up with TRBD2. The TCR comes from a female donor with multiple sclerosis, enrolled in a pregnancy study. Sequences were derived from peripheral blood, sampled in the second trimester of pregnancy. CDR3 in DNA: TGTGCCAGCAGCCTGGGACTAGCGGGAGGAGGGGGCTACGAGCAGTACTTC. Translating gives CASSLGLAGGGGYEQYF.